The 2 T cell receptor beta chains presented below share a single source sample, sequenced in a study of blood T cell repertoires in COVID-19. Sequencing was performed with immunoSEQ multiplex PCR; in TCRdb, only in-frame clones are kept and a portion is missing. Counted here are roughly 250,000 clones, 65% to 90% occurring once; the ten biggest clones make up less than 7.5%. The specimen was peripheral blood. The receptors were sampled from a woman aged 50 to 65 with acute or convalescent COVID-19.

The chain carries TRBV5-6 and TRBJ1-2; a possible D gene is TRBD1 (5 bases). Germline V gene sequence: CDR1 SGHDT, CDR2 YYEEEE. Trimming took 5 bases from V and 7 from J, leaving 15 bases between them. The CDR3 is 13 amino acids. The CDR3 loop reads CASSFGGAGGYTF. CDR3 DNA: TGTGCCAGCAGTTTCGGGGGTGCGGGTGGCTACACCTTC.

The genes are TRBV20-1 and TRBJ1-6; D unclear. Germline values: CDR1 DFQATT, CDR2 SNEGSKA (reference sequence). The V end was cut by 3 bases, the J end by 10 bases, with 10 bases between. The CDR3 is made up of 12 amino acids. The CDR3: CSASSGRSPLHF. The CDR3 coding sequence is TGCAGTGCTAGTTCGGGGAGGTCACCCCTCCACTTT.